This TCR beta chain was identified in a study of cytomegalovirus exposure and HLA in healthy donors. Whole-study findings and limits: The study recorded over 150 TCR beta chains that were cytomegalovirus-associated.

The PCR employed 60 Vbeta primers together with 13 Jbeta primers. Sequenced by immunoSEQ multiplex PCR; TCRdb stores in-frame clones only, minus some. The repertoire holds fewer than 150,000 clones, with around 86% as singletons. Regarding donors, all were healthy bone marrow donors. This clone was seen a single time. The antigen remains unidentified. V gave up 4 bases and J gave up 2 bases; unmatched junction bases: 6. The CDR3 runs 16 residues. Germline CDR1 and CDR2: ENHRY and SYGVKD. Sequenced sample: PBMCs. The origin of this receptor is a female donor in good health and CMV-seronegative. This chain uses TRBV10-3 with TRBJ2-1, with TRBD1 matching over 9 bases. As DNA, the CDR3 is TGTGCCATCAGTGCAGCGGGACAGGGAACCTACAATGAGCAGTTCTTC. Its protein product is CAISAAGQGTYNEQFF.